The rows below give T cell receptor beta chains drawn from one sample of a study of STAT5B mutations in CD4+ large granular lymphocyte leukemia. Data came from immunoSEQ multiplex PCR; TCRdb stores just in-frame clones and leaves some out. This table holds under 2,500 clones, 87% found once. Source material: PBMCs. Receptor source: a woman in her 70s with CD4+ T-cell large granular lymphocyte leukemia. The CDR3 runs from the conserved cysteine through the conserved F or W. D genes are given only for firm matches. Rows may omit the clone size; those that give it use once, few, many or a size class.

D	J	V	size	DNA	CDR3
.	TRBJ2-1	TRBV25-1	.	TGTGCCAGCAGTAGGTGGGGCGAAGATGAGCAGTTCTTC	CASSRWGEDEQFF
TRBD2	TRBJ2-3	TRBV29-1	.	TGCAGCGCCATAGCGGGGCCCACTAATACGCAGTATTTT	CSAIAGPTNTQYF
.	TRBJ1-1	TRBV6-5	.	TGTGCCAGCACTACGGGGAACACTGAAGCTTTCTTT	CASTTGNTEAFF
TRBD2	TRBJ2-3	TRBV5-6	.	TGTGCCAGCAGCTTGCGGGGGGGTGGCACAGATACGCAGTATTTT	CASSLRGGGTDTQYF
.	TRBJ1-5	TRBV19	.	TGTGCCAGTAGTATAGTCTCGGGCAGGGACCGTAATCAGCCCCAGCATTTT	CASSIVSGRDRNQPQHF
TRBD1	TRBJ1-2	TRBV7-2	.	TGTGCCAGCAGCCAGACAGGGAACTATGGCTACACCTTC	CASSQTGNYGYTF
.	TRBJ2-2	TRBV19	.	TGTGCCAGTAGTAGCAGCTCCGGGACCGGGGAGCTGTTTTTT	CASSSSSGTGELFF
TRBD2	TRBJ2-3	TRBV7-3	.	TGTGCCAGCAGCTTAGGACTAGCTGGTACAGATACGCAGTATTTT	CASSLGLAGTDTQYF
TRBD1	TRBJ2-3	TRBV5-1	.	TGCGCCAGCAGGAACGGACAGGGGGCGCCCGCAGATACGCAGTATTTT	CASRNGQGAPADTQYF
.	TRBJ1-1	TRBV18	.	TGTGCCAGCTCAGGGGACCTGAACACTGAAGCTTTCTTT	CASSGDLNTEAFF
TRBD2	TRBJ2-2	TRBV5-1	once	TGCGCCAGCAGCTTGGGGACTAGCGGGGGCACCGGGGAGCTGTTTTTT	CASSLGTSGGTGELFF
TRBD1	TRBJ2-5	TRBV6-6	once	TGTGCCAGCGCCCTAAATACAGGGGCCGGGGAGACCCAGTACTTC	CASALNTGAGETQYF
TRBD1	TRBJ1-5	TRBV2	once	TGTGCCAGCAGTCTACAGGGGGGCGATCAGCCCCAGCATTTT	CASSLQGGDQPQHF
TRBD2	TRBJ2-1	TRBV6-1	.	TGTGCCAGCAGGGAACCGGGACTAGCGGAGTTTAGCTCCTACAATGAGCAGTTCTTC	CASREPGLAEFSSYNEQFF
TRBD2	TRBJ2-2	TRBV2	.	TGTGCCAGCAGTGAAAGAGCGGGGGGCCCCGGGGAGCTGTTTTTT	CASSERAGGPGELFF
TRBD1	TRBJ1-4	TRBV18	.	TGTGCCAGCTCACCGGGACAGCCGACTGAAAAACTGTTTTTT	CASSPGQPTEKLFF
TRBD1	TRBJ1-1	TRBV18	.	TGTGCCAGCTCACCCCGAGTGGACAGGGACACTGAAGCTTTCTTT	CASSPRVDRDTEAFF
.	TRBJ2-2	TRBV7-9	.	TGTGCCAGCAGCTTAAACCCGGGACTTCTGACCGGGGAGCTGTTTTTT	CASSLNPGLLTGELFF
TRBD2	TRBJ2-1	TRBV11-2	.	TGTGCCAGCAGGCGTAGCGGGGGGGCTTACAATGAGCAGTTCTTC	CASRRSGGAYNEQFF
.	TRBJ2-5	TRBV2	.	TGTGCCAGCAGTCTGGACGACCAAGAGACCCAGTACTTC	CASSLDDQETQYF
.	TRBJ2-1	TRBV6-1	once	TGTGCCAGCAGGGTAGGGGGGGCGACCTACAATGAGCAGTTCTTC	CASRVGGATYNEQFF
.	TRBJ2-7	TRBV6-5	.	TGTGCCAGCAGTTACTCGTCAAGTTACGAGCAGTACTTC	CASSYSSSYEQYF
.	TRBJ1-5	TRBV2	once	TGTGCCAGCAGTGAAGCGAGGGGGGCGGGTCAGCCCCAGCATTTT	CASSEARGAGQPQHF
.	TRBJ2-3	TRBV25-1	.	TGTGCCAGCAGTCGGGCCTCGGGCGGCTACACAGATACGCAGTATTTT	CASSRASGGYTDTQYF
.	TRBJ2-1	TRBV11-2	.	TGTGCCAGCAGCTTAAGGGCGGAGGGCAATGAGCAGTTCTTC	CASSLRAEGNEQFF
TRBD1	TRBJ1-5	TRBV6-1	few	TGTGCCACCTACACGGGAGAGGGGGCCTATCAGCCCCAGCATTTT	CATYTGEGAYQPQHF
.	TRBJ1-1	TRBV7-2	once	TGTGCCAGCAGCTTAGTTTGGGGCACTGAAGCTTTCTTT	CASSLVWGTEAFF
TRBD2	TRBJ2-3	TRBV7-2	.	TGTGCCAGCAGCCTTTGGACTAGCGGCACAGATACGCAGTATTTT	CASSLWTSGTDTQYF
.	TRBJ2-7	TRBV6-5	.	TGTGCCAGCAGTTACTCCATTAACGGAGCCTACGAGCAGTACTTC	CASSYSINGAYEQYF
TRBD1	TRBJ2-7	TRBV6-1	once	TGTGCCACCGAACTTGGACAGGGGACCTACGAGCAGTACTTC	CATELGQGTYEQYF
.	TRBJ2-3	TRBV6-4	.	TGTGCCAGCAGTGACACCGGGACTGTTACAGATACGCAGTATTTT	CASSDTGTVTDTQYF
.	TRBJ1-6	TRBV6-5	.	TGTGCCAGCAGTTACTCGGGGGGTGGGAATTCACCCCTCCACTTT	CASSYSGGGNSPLHF
.	TRBJ2-3	TRBV5-6	.	TGTGCCAGCAGCCTCAGGGGTGCAGATACGCAGTATTTT	CASSLRGADTQYF
.	TRBJ2-7	TRBV5-1	.	TGCGCCAGCAGTGAACAGCCATACGAGCAGTACTTC	CASSEQPYEQYF
TRBD2	TRBJ2-3	TRBV29-1	.	TGCAGCGTTGAAGAGTTCGGGACTAGCGGTTTACAGTATTTT	CSVEEFGTSGLQYF
.	TRBJ1-5	TRBV6-6	.	TGTGCCAGCAGTTACTCGTTGGATCAGCCCCAGCATTTT	CASSYSLDQPQHF
.	TRBJ2-2	TRBV2	.	TGTGCCAGCAGACCAATTAACACCGGGGAGCTGTTTTTT	CASRPINTGELFF
TRBD2	TRBJ2-7	TRBV19	.	TGTGCCAGTAGTATAGAAGGGACTAGCGTTGGCTACGAGCAGTACTTC	CASSIEGTSVGYEQYF
TRBD2	TRBJ2-5	TRBV28	.	TGTGCCAGCAGTCTAGGGGGAGCGGGGGAACAAGAGACCCAGTACTTC	CASSLGGAGEQETQYF
.	TRBJ1-3	TRBV5-1	.	TGCGCCAGCAGCTTGGGGGGCGCAGGGTCTGGAAACACCATATATTTT	CASSLGGAGSGNTIYF
.	TRBJ2-2	TRBV7-3	.	TGTGCCAGCAGGGAACAGGGAACCGGGGAGCTGTTTTTT	CASREQGTGELFF
.	TRBJ2-2	TRBV30	.	TGTGCCTGGATCCGAGGGGATGTGAACACCGGGGAGCTGTTTTTT	CAWIRGDVNTGELFF
.	TRBJ2-6	TRBV2	.	TGTGCCAGCAGTGAAGAGCAAACAGGGGCCAACGTCCTGACTTTC	CASSEEQTGANVLTF
.	TRBJ2-5	TRBV21-1	.	TGTGCCAGCATCCCAGGGGGCAGGGAGACCCAGTACTTC	CASIPGGRETQYF
TRBD1	TRBJ1-1	TRBV2	few	TGTGCCAGCACCAGGGGGCTCTATTCCACTGAAGCTTTCTTT	CASTRGLYSTEAFF
.	TRBJ1-5	TRBV2	.	TGTGCCAGCAGTGGTGAAGGTATTCAGCCCCAGCATTTT	CASSGEGIQPQHF
TRBD1	TRBJ1-1	TRBV18	.	TGTGCCAGCTCACCACCAGGGACAGGCGGGACTGAAGCTTTCTTT	CASSPPGTGGTEAFF
.	TRBJ1-2	TRBV25-1	.	TGTGCCAGCAGTGCCCAGGGCACTAACTATGGCTACACCTTC	CASSAQGTNYGYTF
.	TRBJ1-5	TRBV19	.	TGTGCCAGTAGTATATATGCTGGTGGGCAAAGCAATCAGCCCCAGCATTTT	CASSIYAGGQSNQPQHF
.	TRBJ1-2	TRBV5-1	.	TGCGCCAGCAGCTTGGCCCCGGCCATTAACTATGGCTACACCTTC	CASSLAPAINYGYTF
.	TRBJ2-7	TRBV2	once	TGTGCCAGCATCCAAGATTACAGCTCCTACGAGCAGTACTTC	CASIQDYSSYEQYF
.	TRBJ2-1	TRBV5-6	.	TGTGCCAGCAGCTTGGTTGCCCAGGGTAGGAGTGAGCAGTTCTTC	CASSLVAQGRSEQFF
.	TRBJ1-2	TRBV28	.	TGTGCCAGCAGTTTAAAAGGGGGGTACTATGGCTACACCTTC	CASSLKGGYYGYTF
.	TRBJ2-1	TRBV28	.	TGTGCCAGCGGATCCCGGGCTACTGAGCAGTTCTTC	CASGSRATEQFF
.	TRBJ1-1	TRBV5-4	.	TGTGCCAGCAGCCCGAGGGCGAACACTGAAGCTTTCTTT	CASSPRANTEAFF
.	TRBJ1-1	TRBV6-6	.	TGTGCCAGCAGCACAGGGAGGTCTGAAGCTTTCTTT	CASSTGRSEAFF